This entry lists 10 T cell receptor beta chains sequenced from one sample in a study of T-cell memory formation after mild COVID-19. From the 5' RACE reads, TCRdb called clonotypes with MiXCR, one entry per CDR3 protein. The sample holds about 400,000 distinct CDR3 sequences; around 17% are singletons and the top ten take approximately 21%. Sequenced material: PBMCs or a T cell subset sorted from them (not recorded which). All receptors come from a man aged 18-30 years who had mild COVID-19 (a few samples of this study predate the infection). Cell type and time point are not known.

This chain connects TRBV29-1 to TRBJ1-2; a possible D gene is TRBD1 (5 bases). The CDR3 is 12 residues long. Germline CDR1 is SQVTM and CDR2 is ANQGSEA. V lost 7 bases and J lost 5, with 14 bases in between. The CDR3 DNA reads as TGCAGCGGGATGACAGCGGAATATGGCTACACCTTC. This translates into CSGMTAEYGYTF. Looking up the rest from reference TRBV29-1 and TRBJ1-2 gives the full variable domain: SAVISQKPSRDICQRGTSLTIQCQVDSQVTMMFWYRQQPGQSLTLIATANQGSEATYESGFVIDKFPISRPNLTFSTLTVSNMSPEDSSIYLCSGMTAEYGYTFGSGTRLTVV.

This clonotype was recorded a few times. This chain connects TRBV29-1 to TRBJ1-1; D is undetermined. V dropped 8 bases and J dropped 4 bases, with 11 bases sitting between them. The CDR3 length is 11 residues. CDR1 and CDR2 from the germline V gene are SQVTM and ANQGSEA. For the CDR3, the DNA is TGCAGCCCAGTAGGCCTCACTGAAGCTTTCTTT. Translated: CSPVGLTEAFF.

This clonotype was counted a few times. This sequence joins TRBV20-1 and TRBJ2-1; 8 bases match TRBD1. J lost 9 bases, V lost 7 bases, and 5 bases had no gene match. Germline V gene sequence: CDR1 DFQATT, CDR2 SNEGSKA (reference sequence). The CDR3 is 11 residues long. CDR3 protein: CSGQGASEQFF. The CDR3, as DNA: TGCAGTGGGCAGGGGGCGTCTGAGCAGTTCTTC.

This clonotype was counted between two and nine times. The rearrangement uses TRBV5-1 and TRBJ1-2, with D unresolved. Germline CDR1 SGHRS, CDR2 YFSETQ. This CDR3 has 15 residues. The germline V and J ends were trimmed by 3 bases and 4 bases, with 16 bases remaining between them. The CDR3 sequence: CASSSVAAGSYGYTF. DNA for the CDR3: TGCGCCAGCAGCTCCGTGGCAGCGGGCTCCTATGGCTACACCTTC. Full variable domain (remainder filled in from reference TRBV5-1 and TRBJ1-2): KAGVTQTPRYLIKTRGQQVTLSCSPISGHRSVSWYQQTPGQGLQFLFEYFSETQRNKGNFPGRFSGRQFSNSRSEMNVSTLELGDSALYLCASSSVAAGSYGYTFGSGTRLTVV.

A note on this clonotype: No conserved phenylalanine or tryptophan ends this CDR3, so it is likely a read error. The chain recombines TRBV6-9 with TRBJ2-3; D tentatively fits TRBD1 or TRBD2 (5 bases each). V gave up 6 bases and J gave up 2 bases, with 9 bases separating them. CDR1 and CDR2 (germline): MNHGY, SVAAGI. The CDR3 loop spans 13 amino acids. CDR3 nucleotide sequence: TGTGCCAGCAGACCGGGGCTCACAGATACGCAGTATTCT. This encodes CASRPGLTDTQYS.

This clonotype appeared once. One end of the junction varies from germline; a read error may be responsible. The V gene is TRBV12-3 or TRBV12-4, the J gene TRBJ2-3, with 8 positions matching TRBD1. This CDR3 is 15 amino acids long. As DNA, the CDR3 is TGTGCCAGAAGTTGGCGGACAGGGAGCACAGATACGCAGTATTTT. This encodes CARSWRTGSTDTQYF.

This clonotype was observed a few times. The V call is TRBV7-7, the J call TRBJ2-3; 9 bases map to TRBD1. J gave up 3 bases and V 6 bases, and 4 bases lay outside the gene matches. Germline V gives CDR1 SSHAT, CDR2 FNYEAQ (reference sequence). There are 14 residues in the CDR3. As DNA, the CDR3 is TGTGCCAGCAGTCGGACAGGGGTAACAGATACGCAGTATTTT. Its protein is CASSRTGVTDTQYF.

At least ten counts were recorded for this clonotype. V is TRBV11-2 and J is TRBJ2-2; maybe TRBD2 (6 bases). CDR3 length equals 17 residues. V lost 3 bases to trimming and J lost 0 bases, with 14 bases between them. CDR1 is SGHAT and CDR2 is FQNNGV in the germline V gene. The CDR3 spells CASSLGTWMTNTGELFF. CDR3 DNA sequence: TGTGCCAGCAGCTTGGGGACTTGGATGACGAACACCGGGGAGCTGTTTTTT.

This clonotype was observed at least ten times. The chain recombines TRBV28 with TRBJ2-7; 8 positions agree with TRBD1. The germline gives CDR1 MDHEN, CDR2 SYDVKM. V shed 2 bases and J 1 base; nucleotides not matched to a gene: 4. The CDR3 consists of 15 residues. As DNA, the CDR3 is TGTGCCAGCAGTTTAGCGGGGACAGGTTCCTACGAGCAGTACGTC. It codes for CASSLAGTGSYEQYV.

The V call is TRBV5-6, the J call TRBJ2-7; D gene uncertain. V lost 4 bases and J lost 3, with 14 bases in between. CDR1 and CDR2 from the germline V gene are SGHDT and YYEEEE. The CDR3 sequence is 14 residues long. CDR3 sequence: CASSPAGRHYEQYV. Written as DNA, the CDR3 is TGTGCCAGCAGCCCGGCCGGGCGCCACTACGAGCAGTACGTC.